This T cell receptor (beta chain) is drawn from a study of shared clonotypes between healthy human individuals. J lost 6 bases, V lost 2 bases, and 14 bases had no gene match. Germline CDR1 reads MGHRA; CDR2 reads YSYEKL. The CDR3 covers 19 residues. The assay was carried out at the deep level. The table came from immunoSEQ multiplex PCR; TCRdb's copy has only in-frame clones and leaves some out. Of 2.3 million or so clones listed, 85% to 95% are singletons. The sample was naive CD4+ T cells from PBMCs. Regarding subset: CD45RA+ positively selected. The sequence derives from a man between 18 and 29 years old in good health. Some clones in this sample may be carry-over from other donors' samples. The V gene is TRBV4-1, the J gene TRBJ2-3; TRBD2 aligns across 13 bases. CDR3 DNA sequence: TGCGCCAGCAGCCAAATGATACGCGGGACTAGCGGGACTAGGGATACGCAGTATTTT. The encoded protein is CASSQMIRGTSGTRDTQYF.